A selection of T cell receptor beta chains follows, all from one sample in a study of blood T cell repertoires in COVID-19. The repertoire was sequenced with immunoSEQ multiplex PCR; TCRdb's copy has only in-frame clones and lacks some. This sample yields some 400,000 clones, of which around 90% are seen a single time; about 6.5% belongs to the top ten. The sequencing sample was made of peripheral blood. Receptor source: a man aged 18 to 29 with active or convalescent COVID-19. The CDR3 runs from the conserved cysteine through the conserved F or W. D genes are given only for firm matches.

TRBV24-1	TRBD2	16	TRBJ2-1	CATSDPGLAGTGEQFF	TGTGCCACCAGTGATCCGGGACTAGCGGGGACGGGTGAGCAGTTCTTC
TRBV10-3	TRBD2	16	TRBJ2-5	CAISSGRGGFQETQYF	TGTGCCATCAGTAGCGGGAGGGGGGGATTCCAAGAGACCCAGTACTTC
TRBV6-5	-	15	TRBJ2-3	CASSYRAGSTDTQYF	TGTGCCAGCAGTTACAGAGCAGGGAGCACAGATACGCAGTATTTT
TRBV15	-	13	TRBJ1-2	CATSRVHLDGYTF	TGTGCCACCAGCAGAGTACACCTCGATGGCTACACCTTC
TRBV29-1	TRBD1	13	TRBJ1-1	CSVGDRVTTEAFF	TGCAGCGTTGGGGACAGGGTGACCACTGAAGCTTTCTTT
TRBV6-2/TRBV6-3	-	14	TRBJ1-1	CASSLDSLPTEAFF	TGTGCCAGCAGCTTGGACTCCCTCCCCACTGAAGCTTTCTTT
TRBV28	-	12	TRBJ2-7	CASSLATWEQYF	TGTGCCAGCAGTTTAGCCACATGGGAGCAGTACTTC
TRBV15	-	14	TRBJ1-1	CATSREALDTEAFF	TGTGCCACCAGCAGAGAAGCGTTGGACACTGAAGCTTTCTTT
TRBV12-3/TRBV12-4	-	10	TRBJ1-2	CASSFNGYTF	TGTGCCAGCAGTTTTAATGGCTACACCTTC
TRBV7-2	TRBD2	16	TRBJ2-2	CASSKTSGGPTGELFF	TGTGCCAGCAGCAAGACTAGCGGGGGACCAACCGGGGAGCTGTTTTTT